The 23 T cell receptor beta chains reported below all come from one sample, sequenced in a study of cytomegalovirus exposure and HLA in healthy donors. The data were produced by immunoSEQ multiplex PCR, yet TCRdb's version contains in-frame clones alone and is incomplete. The table has hundreds of thousands of clones, more than 80% seen once. The sample taken for sequencing was PBMCs. The receptors here all came from a woman between 18 and 30 years old in good health and CMV-seronegative.

The chain joins TRBV19 to TRBJ2-6, with a tentative D call TRBD1 (6 bases). Germline lookup yields CDR1 LNHDA and CDR2 SQIVND (reference sequence). CDR3 length equals 19 residues. V was cut by 5 bases and J by 2 bases, with 22 bases left in between. The CDR3 reads CASSAVGADPTTGANVLTF. The CDR3 DNA follows: TGTGCCAGTAGTGCTGTGGGGGCCGATCCCACCACTGGGGCCAACGTCCTGACTTTC.

V usage is TRBV27 and J usage is TRBJ2-1, with D possibly TRBD2 on 6 matching bases. V lost 3 bases and J lost 4, with 13 bases in between. CDR1 is MNHEY, CDR2 SMNVEV, per germline (reference sequence). The CDR3 spans 15 residues. The CDR3 protein is CASSFFAGMYNEQFF. The CDR3 nucleotides are TGTGCCAGCAGTTTTTTTGCGGGAATGTACAATGAGCAGTTCTTC.

The J gene is TRBJ2-5, the V gene TRBV7-2; weak D call: TRBD1 (5 bases). The germline V and J ends were trimmed by 5 bases and 5 bases, with 18 bases remaining between them. Germline assignment: CDR1 SGHTA and CDR2 FQGNSA. The CDR3 consists of 15 residues. CDR3 sequence reads: CASSPVAQRGETQYF. For the CDR3, the DNA is TGTGCCAGCAGCCCCGTCGCCCAAAGGGGCGAGACCCAGTACTTC.

J is TRBJ1-1 and V is TRBV12-5; 9 nucleotides match TRBD1. Trimming removed 3 bases from V and 11 bases from J; junction bases left unmatched: 4. Germline V gives CDR1 LGHNT, CDR2 FRNRAP. This CDR3 is built from 12 residues. The CDR3 nucleotides read TGTGCTAGTGGTTTCGGACAGGGGACCGCTTTCTTT. Protein sequence: CASGFGQGTAFF. The full variable domain, in which reference TRBV12-5 and TRBJ1-1 provide the parts outside the CDR3, is DARVTQTPRHKVTEMGQEVTMRCQPILGHNTVFWYRQTMMQGLELLAYFRNRAPLDDSGMPKDRFSAEMPDATLATLKIQPSEPRDSAVYFCASGFGQGTAFFGQGTRLTVV.

The J gene is TRBJ2-1, the V gene TRBV4-2; D may be TRBD2 (5 bases). The CDR3 totals 15 residues. Germline values: CDR1 LGHNA, CDR2 YNFKEQ. V was pared by 6 bases and J by 8 bases, with 20 bases between. The DNA of the CDR3 is TGTGCCAGCAGTCCCGATGGACTCCCGCGGGATGAGCAGTTCTTC. Translation: CASSPDGLPRDEQFF.

The chain combines TRBV7-6 with TRBJ2-7; D is undetermined. CDR1 and CDR2 from the germline V gene are SGHVS and FNYEAQ. V shed 5 bases and J shed 5 bases, with 16 bases lying between them. The CDR3 contains 14 residues. Here the CDR3 reads CASSQEPSPNEQYF. CDR3 DNA sequence: TGTGCCAGCAGCCAAGAGCCTTCGCCCAACGAGCAGTACTTC.

The chain employs TRBV30 and TRBJ1-5; D is ambiguous. The length of the CDR3 is 16 residues. Per the germline V gene, CDR1 is GTSNPN and CDR2 is SVGIG (reference sequence). V gave up 2 bases and J gave up 3 bases, with 17 bases separating them. The CDR3 here is CAWSSRQASNNQPQHF. The CDR3, as DNA: TGTGCCTGGAGTTCTCGGCAGGCTTCGAACAATCAGCCCCAGCATTTT.

The rearrangement joins TRBV18 to TRBJ2-5; D possibly corresponds to TRBD1 (6 bases). V lost 4 bases, J lost 1 base, and 7 bases lay in between. The germline V gene has CDR1 KGHSH and CDR2 LQKENI. The length of the CDR3 is 13 residues. CDR3 DNA: TGTGCCAGCTCACTGGACAGCCAAGAGACCCAGTACTTC. It is translated as CASSLDSQETQYF.

The chain has TRBV14 and TRBJ2-7, with a possible D match to TRBD1 (5 bases). CDR1 is SGHDN and CDR2 is FVKESK in the germline V gene. The CDR3 is 14 residues long. The V and J ends lost 3 bases and 3 bases respectively, with 12 bases between them. CDR3 DNA sequence: TGTGCCAGCAGCCACAAGGTAGGGGTCTACGAGCAGTACTTC. This encodes CASSHKVGVYEQYF.

The chain has TRBV27 and TRBJ2-1; TRBD2 aligns across 7 bases. The length of the CDR3 is 16 residues. The V gene end was trimmed by 5 bases and the J gene end by 10 bases; junction bases not matched to a gene: 17. From germline, CDR1 is MNHEY and CDR2 SMNVEV (reference sequence). CDR3 region: CASSLFGTGGGWEQFF. CDR3 nucleotide sequence: TGTGCCAGCAGTCTCTTCGGAACGGGGGGAGGTTGGGAGCAGTTCTTC.

V is TRBV19 and J is TRBJ1-6; TRBD1 matches 7 bases. Germline V CDR1 and CDR2: LNHDA, SQIVND (reference sequence). This CDR3 is 15 amino acids long. The V and J ends lost 7 bases and 7 bases, in that order; junction bases with no gene match: 10. CDR3 nucleotides: TGTGCCAGTACGCCCGGACAGGCCCGAAATTCACCCCTCCACTTT. Translating gives CASTPGQARNSPLHF.

The chain combines TRBV7-6 with TRBJ2-7; D is perhaps TRBD1 (6 bases). The CDR3 runs to 15 residues. CDR1 and CDR2 (germline): SGHVS, FNYEAQ. V dropped 1 base and J dropped 7 bases, with 17 bases sitting between them. DNA of the CDR3: TGTGCCAGCAGCTTAGAAGGGCTCCATAGGGGGGAGCAGTACTTC. The encoded protein is CASSLEGLHRGEQYF.

The chain recombines TRBV4-1 with TRBJ1-2; 10 positions agree with TRBD1. Germline V gene data show CDR1 as MGHRA and CDR2 as YSYEKL. V lost 4 bases and J lost 2; bases outside the gene matches: 10. The CDR3 has 17 amino acids. CDR3 nucleotides: TGCGCCAGCAGCCGTATGACAGGGGGCGAAGGGAACTATGGCTACACCTTC. This sequence encodes CASSRMTGGEGNYGYTF.

V and J are TRBV9 and TRBJ2-5; perhaps TRBD2 as D (7 bases). Trimming shortened V by 0 bases and J by 1 base, and 13 bases separated the two germline ends. CDR3 length equals 16 residues. Germline loops: CDR1 SGDLS, CDR2 YYNGEE. The chain's CDR3 is CASSVGIGGPQETQYF. The CDR3 DNA reads as TGTGCCAGCAGCGTAGGTATCGGGGGGCCCCAAGAGACCCAGTACTTC.

The chain carries TRBV16 and TRBJ1-2; D unclear. This CDR3 has 14 amino acids. Trimming took off 0 bases at V and 4 bases at J, with 9 bases between the two ends. Germline values: CDR1 KGHSY, CDR2 FQNENV. Here the CDR3 DNA reads TGTGCCAGCAGCCAATCAGTGGCGGGCTATGGCTACACCTTC. Encoded protein: CASSQSVAGYGYTF.

The chain uses TRBV5-4 and TRBJ2-7; 12 bases fit TRBD2. Germline V lookup: CDR1 SGHNT, CDR2 YYREEE (reference sequence). This CDR3 has 16 amino acids. After removal of 0 bases from V and 7 bases from J, the junction contained 8 bases not matched to a gene. Here the CDR3 DNA reads TGTGCCAGCAGCTTGGAGGCTAGCGGGAGGGCGGGGGAGCAGTACTTC. Translated, it gives CASSLEASGRAGEQYF.

This clone was recorded once. The chain couples TRBV28 to TRBJ2-5; 13 nucleotides agree with TRBD2. Trimming removed 6 bases from V and 4 bases from J; junction bases left unmatched: 5. The CDR3 spans 15 residues. Germline values: CDR1 MDHEN, CDR2 SYDVKM. CDR3 protein: CASRRLAGGRETQYF. CDR3 in DNA: TGTGCCAGCAGGCGACTAGCGGGAGGTAGAGAGACCCAGTACTTC. Filled out from reference TRBV28 and TRBJ2-5, the complete variable domain reads DVKVTQSSRYLVKRTGEKVFLECVQDMDHENMFWYRQDPGLGLRLIYFSYDVKMKEKGDIPEGYSVSREKKERFSLILESASTNQTSMYLCASRRLAGGRETQYFGPGTRLLVL.

V and J are TRBV27 and TRBJ1-1; TRBD1 might be the D (6 bases). The CDR3 contains 16 residues. The V end lost 5 bases, the J end lost 1 base, and 17 bases lay between the germline ends. Germline V gene lookup returns CDR1 MNHEY and CDR2 SMNVEV (reference sequence). DNA for the CDR3: TGTGCCAGCAGTCCCCTAGCTGTGACAGGGAACACTGAAGCTTTCTTT. This translates into CASSPLAVTGNTEAFF.

The chain joins TRBV5-4 to TRBJ2-7, with 9 bases identical to TRBD1. Germline assignment: CDR1 SGHNT and CDR2 YYREEE (reference sequence). The CDR3 length is 13 residues. V shed 2 bases, J shed 5 bases, and the junction held 2 bases outside the gene matches. For the CDR3, the DNA is TGTGCCAGCAGCTTAACAGGGGGCCACGAGCAGTACTTC. This gives the protein CASSLTGGHEQYF.

This rearrangement joins TRBV6-5 to TRBJ2-1; a weak D match, TRBD1 (6 bases). The CDR3 loop spans 14 amino acids. V lost 4 bases, J lost 10 bases, and 17 bases lay in between. Germline CDR1 and CDR2: MNHEY and SVGAGI. The DNA for the CDR3 is TGTGCCAGCAGTTCGCTTTGGAGGACAGACGAGCAGTTCTTC. It yields the protein CASSSLWRTDEQFF.

This chain links TRBV10-3 with TRBJ2-7, with 8 bases matching TRBD1. Germline CDR1 is ENHRY and CDR2 is SYGVKD. Losses at the gene ends were 5 bases for V and 2 bases for J; bases not matched to a gene: 5. The CDR3 runs 14 residues. The CDR3, as DNA: TGTGCCATCAGTTCCGACAGGGGCCCCTACGAGCAGTACTTC. Amino acids: CAISSDRGPYEQYF.

V gene TRBV7-9 combines with J gene TRBJ1-1; possible D gene TRBD1, 5 bases. Germline CDR1 reads SEHNR; CDR2 reads FQNEAQ (reference sequence). This CDR3 spans 14 amino acids. Trimming pared 3 bases from V and 1 base from J, leaving 9 bases between. In DNA, the CDR3 is TGTGCCAGCAGCTTTCAGACAGAGAACACTGAAGCTTTCTTT. Protein product: CASSFQTENTEAFF.

This sequence joins TRBV28 and TRBJ2-7, with 7 bases that match TRBD1. This CDR3 region has 14 residues. V was clipped by 6 bases and J by 5 bases; unmatched bases: 10. CDR1 is MDHEN and CDR2 is SYDVKM in the germline V gene. CDR3 region: CASSRRQGTHEQYF. The CDR3, as DNA: TGTGCCAGCAGCCGTAGACAGGGTACCCACGAGCAGTACTTC.